This T cell receptor beta chain was captured by sequencing in a study of PD-L1 blockade in urothelial cancer. Study details: Blood drawn 3 weeks (second dose) and 6 weeks after treatment start was analyzed.

Between 1 and 8 samples per patient were obtained, pretreatment and on-treatment. A remark on this clone: Its target is unknown.

Findings and caveats of the study: Pretreatment TCR clonality in blood under the median foretold superior survival.

Libraries were prepared by immunoSEQ multiplex PCR; TCRdb keeps only in-frame clonotypes and omits some of them. This sample has around 45,000 clones, with about 91% found just once. The sequencing used PBMCs, collected around atezolizumab (anti-PD-L1) treatment. This TCR came from a man aged 80 or over with urothelial cancer.

Here the CDR3 DNA reads TGTGCCAGCAGTTCCGGACTAGCGGGACTCGAGCAGTACTTC. As protein: CASSSGLAGLEQYF. The J gene is TRBJ2-7, the V gene TRBV27, with TRBD2 matching over 12 bases. The V gene's germline CDR1 is MNHEY and CDR2 SMNVEV (reference sequence). V gave up 4 bases and J gave up 6 bases; unmatched junction bases: 4. This CDR3 is built from 14 residues.